This T cell receptor (beta chain) was recorded in a study of CD8 T cells in ankylosing spondylitis. Study findings and constraints: Matched ankylosing spondylitis synovial fluid reportedly contained a significantly enriched population of disease-linked clones.

This clonotype was detected many times. Its specificity is not known. J gave up 0 bases and V 0 bases, and 8 bases lay outside the gene matches. The CDR3 runs 17 residues. CDR1 and CDR2 from the germline V gene are DFQATT and SNEGSKA (reference sequence). TCRdb called the 5' RACE reads again in MiXCR, with one record for every CDR3 protein. The table records 250,000 to 400,000 distinct CDR3 sequences, 11% of them present only once. The chain carries TRBV20-1 and TRBJ1-3; 7 bases fit TRBD1. This TCR derives from a female donor with ankylosing spondylitis or in good health (not recorded which). The sequenced sample was blood, either unsorted or a sorted T cell fraction (not recorded which). The CDR3 region is CSARDLGQRISGNTIYF. DNA of the CDR3: TGCAGTGCTAGAGATCTGGGACAGAGAATCTCTGGAAACACCATATATTTT.